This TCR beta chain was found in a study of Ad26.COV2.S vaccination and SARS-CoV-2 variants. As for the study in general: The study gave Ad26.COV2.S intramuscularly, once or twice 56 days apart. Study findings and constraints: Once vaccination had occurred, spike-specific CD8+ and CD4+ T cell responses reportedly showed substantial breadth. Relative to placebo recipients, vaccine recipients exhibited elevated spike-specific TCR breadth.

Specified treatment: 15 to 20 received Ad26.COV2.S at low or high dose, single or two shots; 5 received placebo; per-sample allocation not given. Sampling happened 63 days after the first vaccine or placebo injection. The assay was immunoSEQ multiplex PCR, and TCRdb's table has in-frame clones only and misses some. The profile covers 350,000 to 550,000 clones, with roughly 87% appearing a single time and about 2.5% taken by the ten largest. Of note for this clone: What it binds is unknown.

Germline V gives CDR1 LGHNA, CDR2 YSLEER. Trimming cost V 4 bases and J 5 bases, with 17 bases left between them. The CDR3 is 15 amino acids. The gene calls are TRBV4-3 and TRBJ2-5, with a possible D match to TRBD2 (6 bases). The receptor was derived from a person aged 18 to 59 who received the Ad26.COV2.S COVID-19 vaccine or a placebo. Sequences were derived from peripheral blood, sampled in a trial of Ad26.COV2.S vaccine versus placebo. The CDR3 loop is CASSPRNGGEETQYF. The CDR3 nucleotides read TGCGCCAGCAGCCCACGTAACGGGGGAGAGGAGACCCAGTACTTC.